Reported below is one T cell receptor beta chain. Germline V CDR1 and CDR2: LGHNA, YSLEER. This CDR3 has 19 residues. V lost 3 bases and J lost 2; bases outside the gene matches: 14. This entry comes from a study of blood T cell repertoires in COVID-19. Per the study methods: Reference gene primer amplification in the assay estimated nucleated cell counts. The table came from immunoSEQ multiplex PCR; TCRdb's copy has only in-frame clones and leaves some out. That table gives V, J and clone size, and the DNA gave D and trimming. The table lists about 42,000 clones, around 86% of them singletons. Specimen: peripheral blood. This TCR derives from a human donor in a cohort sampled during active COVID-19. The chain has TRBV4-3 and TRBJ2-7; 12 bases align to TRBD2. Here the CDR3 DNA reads TGCGCCAGCAGCCATGCTAGCGGGGGGGCCAATGGGCGTCCCTACGAGCAGTACTTC. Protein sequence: CASSHASGGANGRPYEQYF.